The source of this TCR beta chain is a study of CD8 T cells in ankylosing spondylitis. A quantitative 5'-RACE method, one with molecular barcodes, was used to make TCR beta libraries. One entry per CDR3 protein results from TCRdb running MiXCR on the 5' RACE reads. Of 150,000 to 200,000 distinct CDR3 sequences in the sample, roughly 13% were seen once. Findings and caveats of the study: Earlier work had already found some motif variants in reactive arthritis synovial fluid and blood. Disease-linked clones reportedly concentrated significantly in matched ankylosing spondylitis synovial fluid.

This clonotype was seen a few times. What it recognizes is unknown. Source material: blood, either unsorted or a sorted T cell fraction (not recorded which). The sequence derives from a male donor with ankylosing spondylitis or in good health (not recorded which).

CDR3 in amino acids: CASSPRGGGDFEQYF. Here the CDR3 DNA reads TGTGCCAGCAGCCCAAGGGGGGGAGGCGATTTTGAGCAGTACTTC. The chain is built from TRBV9 and TRBJ2-7; possible D gene TRBD2, 7 bases. Germline V gene sequence: CDR1 SGDLS, CDR2 YYNGEE. Trimming left V 4 bases short and J 7 bases short, with 21 bases between. There are 15 residues in the CDR3.